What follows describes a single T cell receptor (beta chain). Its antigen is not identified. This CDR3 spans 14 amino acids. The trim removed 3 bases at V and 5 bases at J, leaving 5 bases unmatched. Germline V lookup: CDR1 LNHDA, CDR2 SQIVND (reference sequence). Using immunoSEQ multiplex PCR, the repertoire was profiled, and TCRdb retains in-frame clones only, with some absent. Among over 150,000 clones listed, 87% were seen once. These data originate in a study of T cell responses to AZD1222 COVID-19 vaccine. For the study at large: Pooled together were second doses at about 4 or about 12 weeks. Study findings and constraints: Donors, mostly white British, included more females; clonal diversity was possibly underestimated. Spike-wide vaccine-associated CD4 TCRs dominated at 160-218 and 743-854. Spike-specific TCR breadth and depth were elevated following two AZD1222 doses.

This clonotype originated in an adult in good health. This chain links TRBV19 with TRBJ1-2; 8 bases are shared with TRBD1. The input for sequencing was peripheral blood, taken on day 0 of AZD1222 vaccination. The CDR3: CASSIRGTGYGYTF. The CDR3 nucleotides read TGTGCCAGTAGTATTCGAGGGACAGGATATGGCTACACCTTC.